Presented here are 2 T cell receptor beta chains from one specimen sequenced in a study of post-analysis software for immune sequencing data. Whole-study findings and limits: Patients used several TRBV segments, including TRBV5-6, TRBV5-1 and TRBV20-1, more often than controls.

Carried by the TCR beta cDNA libraries were unique molecular identifiers. TCRdb re-analysed the PCR reads in MiXCR, keeping a single row per CDR3 protein. Of 650,000 to 850,000 distinct CDR3 sequences in the sample, approximately 53% were seen once. Antigen specificity for these receptors is unknown. Material for sequencing was blood. These receptors were collected from a girl aged 10 to 17 with multiple sclerosis.

The chain employs TRBV6-1 and TRBJ1-1; D is unclear. V was pared by 6 bases and J by 3 bases, with 14 bases between. The CDR3 contains 14 residues. The germline CDR1 and CDR2 sequences are MNHNS and SASEGT. The CDR3 spells CASSPERGYTEAFF. As DNA, the CDR3 is TGTGCCAGCAGCCCCGAGCGGGGTTACACTGAAGCTTTCTTT.

This chain joins TRBV29-1 and TRBJ2-1; D remains ambiguous. The CDR3 is 12 amino acids. Germline V gives CDR1 SQVTM, CDR2 ANQGSEA. Trimming left V 4 bases short and J 7 bases short, with 11 bases between. The DNA for the CDR3 is TGCAGCGTTGCCGTTAGCTGGAATGAGCAGTTCTTC. Its translation is CSVAVSWNEQFF.